This T cell receptor beta chain was captured in a study of CD8+ T cells in alopecia areata. This clone was detected only a few times. Treatment specified: oral pan-JAK inhibitor, 5-10 mg twice daily. RNA, once extracted, was reverse transcribed into cDNA for use as the sequencing template. Sequenced by immunoSEQ multiplex PCR; TCRdb stores in-frame clones only, minus some. This sample has 95,000 to 100,000 clones; around 60% occur once, and the top ten carry roughly a sixth. Germline V gives CDR1 ENHRY, CDR2 SYGVKD. CDR3 length: 15 residues. The J segment lost 2 bases and the V segment lost 5 bases, leaving 5 bases of the junction unmatched.

The specimen was CD8+ T cells sorted from blood, collected at week 4, from a patient treated with tofacitinib. This sequence originates from a human donor with alopecia areata. This rearrangement joins TRBV10-3 to TRBJ1-2, with TRBD1 identical over 10 bases. The CDR3 DNA reads as TGTGCCATCAGTCTTCCGGGACAGGGGAACTATGGCTACACCTTC. Translating gives CAISLPGQGNYGYTF.